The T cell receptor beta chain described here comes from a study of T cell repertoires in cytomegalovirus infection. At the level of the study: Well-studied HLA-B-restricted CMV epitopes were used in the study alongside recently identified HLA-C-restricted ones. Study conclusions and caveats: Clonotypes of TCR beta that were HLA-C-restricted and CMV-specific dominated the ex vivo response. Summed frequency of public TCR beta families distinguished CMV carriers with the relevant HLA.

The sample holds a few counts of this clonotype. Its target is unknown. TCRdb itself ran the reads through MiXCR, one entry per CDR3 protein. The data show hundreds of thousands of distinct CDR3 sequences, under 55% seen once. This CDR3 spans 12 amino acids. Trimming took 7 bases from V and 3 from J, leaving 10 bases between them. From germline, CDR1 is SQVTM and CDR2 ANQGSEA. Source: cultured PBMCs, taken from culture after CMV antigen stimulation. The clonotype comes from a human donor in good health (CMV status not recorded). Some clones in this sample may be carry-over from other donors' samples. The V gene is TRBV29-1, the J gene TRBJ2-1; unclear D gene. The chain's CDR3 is CSARRSYNEQFF. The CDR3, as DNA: TGCAGCGCCCGGCGGAGCTACAATGAGCAGTTCTTC.